These 19 T cell receptor beta chains were all obtained from the same sample, sequenced in a study of blood T cell repertoires in COVID-19. TCRdb keeps only in-frame clones here, not all; method: immunoSEQ multiplex PCR. This sample has roughly 160,000 clones; 79% occur once, and the top ten carry around 8%. What was sequenced was peripheral blood. Source of these receptors: a woman in her fifties or sixties with COVID-19, enrolled during active disease.

This clone came up a few times. This chain links TRBV29-1 with TRBJ1-1; D is unresolved. The CDR3 totals 13 residues. V lost 5 bases, J lost 0 bases, and 10 bases lay in between. Germline CDR1 and CDR2: SQVTM and ANQGSEA. The DNA of the CDR3 is TGCAGCGTTCGACTTACTTTGAACACTGAAGCTTTCTTT. Protein sequence: CSVRLTLNTEAFF.

This chain uses TRBV12-5 with TRBJ2-3, with 7 bases aligning to TRBD1. This CDR3 comprises 14 residues. Germline values: CDR1 LGHNT, CDR2 FRNRAP. The V and J ends lost 7 bases and 3 bases, in that order; junction bases with no gene match: 7. The CDR3 spells CASARDRVTDTQYF. CDR3 nucleotides: TGTGCTAGTGCTCGAGACAGGGTGACAGATACGCAGTATTTT.

V gene TRBV28 combines with J gene TRBJ2-7, with D possibly being TRBD1 (6 bases). The CDR3 spans 11 residues. Germline-derived CDR1 and CDR2 are MDHEN and SYDVKM. Trimming shortened V by 5 bases and J by 6 bases, and 8 bases separated the two germline ends. CDR3 DNA: TGTGCCAGCAGTGTCAGGGGCGAGCAGTACTTC. This gives the protein CASSVRGEQYF.

In DNA, the CDR3 is TGTGCCAGCAGTGAAGAGCAGGGCTCGGGTGAAAAACTGTTTTTT. Residues: CASSEEQGSGEKLFF. This chain uses TRBV2 with TRBJ1-4; D might be TRBD1 (5 bases). V was cut by 1 base and J by 7 bases, with 13 bases left in between. The CDR3 sequence is 15 residues long. Germline V lookup: CDR1 SNHLY, CDR2 FYNNEI.

This sequence joins TRBV5-1 and TRBJ2-2; maybe TRBD2 (5 bases). The CDR3 consists of 14 residues. Trimming pared 4 bases from V and 3 bases from J, leaving 10 bases between. Germline V CDR1 and CDR2: SGHRS, YFSETQ. The CDR3 protein is CASSPPRDTGELFF. DNA for the CDR3: TGCGCCAGCAGCCCACCGCGGGACACCGGGGAGCTGTTTTTT.

The chain links TRBV5-1 to TRBJ2-7, with 7 positions matching TRBD1. With V trimmed by 6 bases and J by 0 bases, 9 bases remained unmatched. Germline-derived CDR1 and CDR2 are SGHRS and YFSETQ. The CDR3 spans 15 residues. This CDR3 is CASTVGGLSSYEQYF. In DNA, the CDR3 is TGCGCCAGCACCGTAGGGGGCCTAAGCTCCTACGAGCAGTACTTC.

The chain has TRBV6-5 and TRBJ1-4; 8 bases line up with TRBD1. The trim removed 5 bases at V and 5 bases at J, leaving 4 bases unmatched. Germline V gives CDR1 MNHEY, CDR2 SVGAGI. This CDR3 is 14 amino acids long. CDR3 in amino acids: CASSHRTGNEKLFF. In DNA, the CDR3 is TGTGCCAGCAGTCATCGGACAGGGAATGAAAAACTGTTTTTT.

This clone is labeled medium-sized. This chain uses TRBV28 with TRBJ1-3; no definite D call. The V and J ends lost 8 bases and 2 bases respectively, with 16 bases between them. The CDR3 extends over 15 amino acids. The germline CDR1 and CDR2 sequences are MDHEN and SYDVKM. For the CDR3, the DNA is TGTGCCAGCGGAGAAATCGAGCCCCCTGGAAACACCATATATTTT. As protein: CASGEIEPPGNTIYF.

V and J are TRBV2 and TRBJ2-5; D perhaps matches TRBD1 (6 bases). Germline V gene lookup returns CDR1 SNHLY and CDR2 FYNNEI. The CDR3 is 14 amino acids. Trimming took 9 bases from V and 5 from J, leaving 19 bases between them. The CDR3, as DNA: TGTGCCAGGGGCCAAACAGGGCGCGGGGAGACCCAGTACTTC. This translates into CARGQTGRGETQYF.

The chain couples TRBV5-8 to TRBJ1-5, with TRBD1 matching over 7 bases. Germline trimming cut 6 bases from V and 4 bases from J; bases unmatched to any gene: 16. The CDR3 loop spans 17 amino acids. The germline CDR1 and CDR2 sequences are SGHTS and YDEGEE. DNA of the CDR3: TGTGCCAGCACTCCGACGGGGGGGATACAGGGGAATCAGCCCCAGCATTTT. Protein sequence: CASTPTGGIQGNQPQHF.

CDR3 in amino acids: CASSPDRSEQYV. CDR3 DNA sequence: TGTGCCAGCAGCCCGGACAGGTCCGAGCAGTACGTC. The chain recombines TRBV6-6 with TRBJ2-7; 7 bases map to TRBD1. Germline CDR1 is MNHNY and CDR2 is SVGAGI (reference sequence). The CDR3 is 12 amino acids. Trimming took 6 bases from V and 6 from J; bases not matched to a gene: 5.

CDR3: CAAGSYRAGTEAFF. The CDR3 nucleotides read TGTGCCGCAGGATCTTACAGGGCTGGCACTGAAGCTTTCTTT. J is TRBJ1-1 and V is TRBV6-5; D is perhaps TRBD1 (6 bases). Germline assignment: CDR1 MNHEY and CDR2 SVGAGI. Between the trimmed V and J ends, which lost 11 bases and 4 bases, there was a span of 20 bases. There are 14 residues in the CDR3.

J is TRBJ2-1 and V is TRBV5-5; 15 bases agree with TRBD2. The junction had 9 bases not matched to a gene; V was cut back by 5 bases and J by 3 bases. This CDR3 has 18 residues. Germline lookup yields CDR1 SGHKS and CDR2 YYEKEE (reference sequence). In DNA form, the CDR3 reads TGTGCCAGCAGTTGGACTAGCGGGAGGGCCCCTGACTACAATGAGCAGTTCTTC. Protein sequence: CASSWTSGRAPDYNEQFF. Drawing the rest from reference TRBV5-5 and TRBJ2-1, the complete variable domain is DAGVTQSPTHLIKTRGQQVTLRCSPISGHKSVSWYQQVLGQGPQFIFQYYEKEERGRGNFPDRFSARQFPNYSSELNVNALLLGDSALYLCASSWTSGRAPDYNEQFFGPGTRLTVL.

The chain is built from TRBV7-2 and TRBJ2-7; TRBD1 is a possible D gene (6 bases). Germline CDR1 and CDR2: SGHTA and FQGNSA. The CDR3 contains 13 residues. Trimming removed 4 bases from V and 4 bases from J, with 11 bases in between. In nucleotides, the CDR3 is TGTGCCAGCAGCTCCTGGACAGATTACGAGCAGTACTTC. Translating it yields CASSSWTDYEQYF.

V and J are TRBV5-5 and TRBJ1-5; D remains unclear. CDR1 and CDR2 (germline): SGHKS, YYEKEE (reference sequence). The CDR3 runs to 13 residues. V gave up 3 bases and J gave up 3 bases, with 7 bases separating them. As DNA, the CDR3 is TGTGCCAGCAGCTCGCGGGTCAATCAGCCCCAGCATTTT. Translation: CASSSRVNQPQHF.

The chain combines TRBV7-3 with TRBJ2-2; TRBD1 is a possible D gene (6 bases). This CDR3 is 17 amino acids long. CDR1 and CDR2 from the germline V gene are SGHTA and FQGTGA. Trimming took off 1 base at V and 3 bases at J, with 15 bases between the two ends. Here the CDR3 reads CASSLNPAGDHTGELFF. Here the CDR3 DNA reads TGTGCCAGCAGCTTAAATCCGGCAGGGGACCACACCGGGGAGCTGTTTTTT.

This chain connects TRBV5-4 to TRBJ2-7; TRBD2 aligns across 9 bases. There are 16 residues in the CDR3. Per the germline V gene, CDR1 is SGHNT and CDR2 is YYREEE (reference sequence). The junction had 12 bases not matched to a gene; V was cut back by 2 bases and J by 6 bases. The CDR3 DNA sequence: TGTGCCAGCAGCTTACCCCGGGATAGCGGGAGTCGCGAGCAGTACTTC. It specifies CASSLPRDSGSREQYF.

The rearrangement links TRBV19 to TRBJ1-6; D is unresolved. This CDR3 spans 13 amino acids. Germline V gene data show CDR1 as LNHDA and CDR2 as SQIVND (reference sequence). V was pared by 3 bases and J by 7 bases, with 7 bases between. DNA of the CDR3: TGTGCCAGTAGTATCACAGTGAATTCACCCCTCCACTTT. It is translated as CASSITVNSPLHF.

A note on this clone: This same CDR3 is encoded by further DNA sequences in the sample. The chain has TRBV7-2 and TRBJ2-5; 7 bases match TRBD2. This CDR3 has 13 residues. Germline V gene data show CDR1 as SGHTA and CDR2 as FQGNSA. Trimming took 1 base from V and 5 from J; bases not matched to a gene: 1. The CDR3: CASSLVSGETQYF. CDR3 nucleotide sequence: TGTGCCAGCAGCTTAGTTAGCGGGGAGACCCAGTACTTC. The full variable domain, completed using reference TRBV7-2 and TRBJ2-5, is GAGVSQSPSNKVTEKGKDVELRCDPISGHTALYWYRQSLGQGLEFLIYFQGNSAPDKSGLPSDRFSAERTGGSVSTLTIQRTQQEDSAVYLCASSLVSGETQYFGPGTRLLVL.